Below are 12 T cell receptor beta chains sequenced from a single sample in a study of human thymus T cells (dated by TCRdb to 2020 to 2022). Thymus tissue was collected as surgical resects that were removed during corrective cardiac surgery. Libraries were constructed by the immunoSEQ multiplex PCR assay. TCRdb took over this immuneACCESS table, retaining in-frame rearrangements with V and J assigned. Such tables are incomplete; in checked studies, under half of the missing clones stem from an unresolved V gene, and the remainder is unexplained. The sample has about 130,000 clones on record, more than 90% of them singletons. Jointly, the top ten make up 0.024% of the sample. The specimen sequenced was thymus tissue. The receptors originated from a boy in the first two years of life with a congenital heart defect but otherwise immunologically healthy.

The rearrangement joins TRBV7-6 to TRBJ1-1, with a possible D match to TRBD1 (5 bases). Germline-derived CDR1 and CDR2 are SGHVS and FNYEAQ. Trimming removed 1 base from V and 2 bases from J, with 23 bases in between. CDR3 length equals 19 residues. CDR3 nucleotide sequence: TGTGCCAGCAGCTTAGTGGGACGGGGCAGCGATTCCCTTAACACTGAAGCTTTCTTT. Translating gives CASSLVGRGSDSLNTEAFF.

The V and J genes are TRBV7-2 and TRBJ2-7, with D perhaps matching TRBD2 (5 bases). Germline CDR1 and CDR2: SGHTA and FQGNSA. The CDR3 covers 17 residues. V was clipped by 7 bases and J by 5 bases, with 27 bases between them. CDR3 protein: CASTTRSGPSSIHEQYF. The CDR3 bases are TGTGCCAGCACCACTAGATCCGGGCCTAGCTCGATCCACGAGCAGTACTTC.

The chain employs TRBV6-1 and TRBJ2-6, with 8 nucleotides matching TRBD1. V shed 2 bases and J 0 bases; nucleotides not matched to a gene: 9. Germline CDR1 MNHNS, CDR2 SASEGT. This CDR3 region has 19 residues. The CDR3 region is CASSESWGQACSGANVLTF. The CDR3 DNA sequence: TGTGCCAGCAGTGAATCGTGGGGACAGGCCTGCTCTGGGGCCAACGTCCTGACTTTC.

The rearrangement joins TRBV18 to TRBJ2-5, with 9 positions matching TRBD2. CDR1 is KGHSH and CDR2 is LQKENI in the germline V gene. J lost 2 bases, V lost 2 bases, and 12 bases had no gene match. The CDR3 is 18 residues long. CDR3 in DNA: TGTGCCAGCTCACCAGCGGGAATAGCGGGGGCCCCACAAGAGACCCAGTACTTC. The encoded protein is CASSPAGIAGAPQETQYF.

The genes are TRBV27 and TRBJ2-3; 9 bases line up with TRBD2. The germline V gene has CDR1 MNHEY and CDR2 SMNVEV (reference sequence). This CDR3 is built from 16 residues. Losses at the gene ends were 5 bases for V and 0 bases for J; bases not matched to a gene: 6. The CDR3 DNA reads as TGTGCCAGCAGTAGAGCGGGGGGCCTAAGCACAGATACGCAGTATTTT. Protein product: CASSRAGGLSTDTQYF.

This chain joins TRBV2 and TRBJ2-7; the match to TRBD1 covers 7 bases. Germline-derived CDR1 and CDR2 are SNHLY and FYNNEI. The J segment lost 0 bases and the V segment lost 6 bases, leaving 5 bases of the junction unmatched. This CDR3 is built from 14 residues. The CDR3 coding sequence is TGTGCCAGCAGGGTCAGGGGGAGCTCCTACGAGCAGTACTTC. As protein: CASRVRGSSYEQYF.

V and J are TRBV4-1 and TRBJ1-6, with D tentatively TRBD1 (6 bases). Germline assignment: CDR1 MGHRA and CDR2 YSYEKL. This CDR3 region has 16 residues. V was cut by 0 bases and J by 8 bases, with 14 bases left in between. The CDR3 region is CASSQEFNRDHSPLHF. CDR3 nucleotides: TGCGCCAGCAGCCAAGAGTTTAACAGGGACCATTCACCCCTCCACTTT.

This chain links TRBV7-2 with TRBJ1-5; 7 bases match TRBD1. Per germline, CDR1 SGHTA and CDR2 FQGNSA. The CDR3 length is 14 residues. V lost 3 bases and J lost 5; bases outside the gene matches: 4. The CDR3 DNA reads TGTGCCAGCAGCTTTAACAGGGGAGATCAGCCCCAGCATTTT. Its translation: CASSFNRGDQPQHF.

The genes are TRBV4-1 and TRBJ1-5; D may be TRBD1 (6 bases). The CDR3 is 17 residues long. Germline V CDR1 and CDR2: MGHRA, YSYEKL. The V end was cut by 4 bases, the J end by 5 bases, with 21 bases between. The CDR3 nucleotides read TGCGCCAGCAGCCTAGCACCCAACCGGGACACCTATCAGCCCCAGCATTTT. Protein sequence: CASSLAPNRDTYQPQHF.

This chain joins TRBV19 and TRBJ1-1, with D perhaps matching TRBD1 (6 bases). Per the germline V gene, CDR1 is LNHDA and CDR2 is SQIVND (reference sequence). Between the trimmed V and J ends, which lost 3 bases and 4 bases, there was a span of 15 bases. This CDR3 has 15 amino acids. The CDR3 region has the DNA TGTGCCAGTAGTATGGGGGCAGGCGTTGCCACTGAAGCTTTCTTT. Translation gives CASSMGAGVATEAFF. Combining the CDR3 with reference TRBV19 and TRBJ1-1 gives the whole variable domain DGGITQSPKYLFRKEGQNVTLSCEQNLNHDAMYWYRQDPGQGLRLIYYSQIVNDFQKGDIAEGYSVSREKKESFPLTVTSAQKNPTAFYLCASSMGAGVATEAFFGQGTRLTVV.

The rearrangement links TRBV29-1 to TRBJ2-1; D gene uncertain. The CDR3 runs to 10 residues. Germline values: CDR1 SQVTM, CDR2 ANQGSEA. V was cut by 4 bases and J by 6 bases, with 4 bases left in between. The chain's CDR3 is CSVGINEQFF. DNA for the CDR3: TGCAGCGTTGGGATCAATGAGCAGTTCTTC.

The genes are TRBV4-3 and TRBJ2-1, with D hard to call. From germline, CDR1 is LGHNA and CDR2 YSLEER. V lost 0 bases and J lost 5, with 5 bases in between. The CDR3 is made up of 13 amino acids. The CDR3 sequence: CASSQDGNNEQFF. The DNA of the CDR3 is TGCGCCAGCAGCCAAGATGGAAACAATGAGCAGTTCTTC.